The 27 T cell receptor beta chains in this list originate from one sample, sequenced in a study of cytomegalovirus exposure and HLA in healthy donors (dated by TCRdb to about 2017). Library creation used the immunoSEQ multiplex PCR assay. The multiplex PCR relied on a mix of 60 forward primers for TCR Vbeta segments and 13 reverse primers for TCR Jbeta segments. In TCRdb, the immuneACCESS table is reduced to in-frame sequences with V and J assigned. These tables do not hold every clone; where another copy was compared, an unresolved V gene accounts for under half, and the others remain unexplained. The sample profile shows around 100,000 clones; approximately 70% of them were found once. The ten largest clones take up roughly 0.9% of the sample. The sample comprised PBMCs. Every receptor here comes from a woman aged 25 to 39 in good health and CMV-seronegative.

This clone was found once. CDR3 loop: CASSYTGFNKNGYTF. CDR3 bases: TGTGCCAGCAGTTACACAGGGTTTAATAAAAATGGCTACACCTTC. The chain has TRBV27 and TRBJ1-2; TRBD1 might be the D (6 bases). The CDR3 totals 15 residues. Per germline, CDR1 MNHEY and CDR2 SMNVEV (reference sequence). Trimming removed 4 bases from V and 6 bases from J, with 18 bases in between.

The rearrangement links TRBV15 to TRBJ1-5; D not resolved. This CDR3 is 17 amino acids long. Looked up from germline, CDR1 is LNHNV and CDR2 is YYDKDF (reference sequence). V lost 1 base and J lost 3, with 16 bases in between. In nucleotides, the CDR3 is TGTGCCACCAGCAGAGGGGGAAGTTTGAGGGACAATCAGCCCCAGCATTTT. This encodes CATSRGGSLRDNQPQHF.

The chain employs TRBV28 and TRBJ1-6; tentative D call: TRBD1 (5 bases). The CDR3 loop spans 13 amino acids. Trimming took 7 bases from V and 7 from J, leaving 11 bases between them. Germline V gives CDR1 MDHEN, CDR2 SYDVKM. CDR3 amino acids: CASTFGGNSPLHF. The CDR3, as DNA: TGTGCCAGCACTTTCGGGGGAAATTCACCCCTCCACTTT. The entire variable domain, with the rest obtained from reference TRBV28 and TRBJ1-6, is as follows: DVKVTQSSRYLVKRTGEKVFLECVQDMDHENMFWYRQDPGLGLRLIYFSYDVKMKEKGDIPEGYSVSREKKERFSLILESASTNQTSMYLCASTFGGNSPLHFGNGTRLTVT.

The V gene is TRBV5-1, the J gene TRBJ2-3; D gene uncertain. The germline V gene encodes CDR1 SGHRS and CDR2 YFSETQ. V lost 1 base to trimming and J lost 6 bases, with 9 bases between them. This CDR3 spans 13 amino acids. CDR3 region: CASSLKAADTQYF. CDR3 bases: TGCGCCAGCAGCTTGAAAGCAGCGGATACGCAGTATTTT. The variable domain in full, with the rest retrieved from reference TRBV5-1 and TRBJ2-3, is KAGVTQTPRYLIKTRGQQVTLSCSPISGHRSVSWYQQTPGQGLQFLFEYFSETQRNKGNFPGRFSGRQFSNSRSEMNVSTLELGDSALYLCASSLKAADTQYFGPGTRLTVL.

This clone was seen only a few times. The chain is built from TRBV5-1 and TRBJ1-1; possible D gene TRBD1, 6 bases. Deletions cut 1 base from V and 0 bases from J, with 10 bases between. Germline values: CDR1 SGHRS, CDR2 YFSETQ. The CDR3 length is 15 residues. The DNA of the CDR3 is TGCGCCAGCAGCTTGCCCAGGGGCCTGAACACTGAAGCTTTCTTT. Protein product: CASSLPRGLNTEAFF.

V usage is TRBV7-9 and J usage is TRBJ2-3; D uncertain. Trimming pared 7 bases from V and 0 bases from J, leaving 8 bases between. This CDR3 region has 13 residues. Germline V gene sequence: CDR1 SEHNR, CDR2 FQNEAQ (reference sequence). Here the CDR3 DNA reads TGTGCCAGCACCCCCCCAAGCACAGATACGCAGTATTTT. It codes for CASTPPSTDTQYF.

Notes on this clone: The sample has other DNA sequences that encode this CDR3 too. The chain links TRBV6-6 to TRBJ2-3, with 9 bases lining up with TRBD1. Germline CDR1 is MNHNY and CDR2 is SVGAGI (reference sequence). CDR3 length equals 15 residues. V was pared by 0 bases and J by 6 bases, with 4 bases of the junction left unmatched. The CDR3 protein is CASSYSGTGSDTQYF. The DNA of the CDR3 is TGTGCCAGCAGTTACTCCGGGACAGGGTCCGATACGCAGTATTTT.

V gene TRBV7-2 combines with J gene TRBJ1-1; TRBD1 is a possible D gene (6 bases). The CDR3 length is 14 residues. Germline lookup yields CDR1 SGHTA and CDR2 FQGNSA. The V end lost 1 base, the J end lost 8 bases, and 14 bases lay between the germline ends. Here the CDR3 reads CASSLVLWQGEAFF. The CDR3 DNA reads TGTGCCAGCAGCTTAGTACTATGGCAGGGGGAAGCTTTCTTT.

The chain joins TRBV4-1 to TRBJ2-7, with TRBD2 identical over 9 bases. The J call is in doubt because the DNA end fits TRBJ2-1 better. The germline V gene encodes CDR1 MGHRA and CDR2 YSYEKL. This CDR3 region has 16 residues. The CDR3, as DNA: TGCGCCAGCAGCCGCGGGGGGGATGTACCCTACAATGAGCAGTTCTTC. Amino acids: CASSRGGDVPYNEQFF.

The chain is built from TRBV6-5 and TRBJ2-3; possibly TRBD1 for D (5 bases). The CDR3 length is 12 residues. Germline V lookup: CDR1 MNHEY, CDR2 SVGAGI. Trimming shortened V by 6 bases and J by 4 bases, and 8 bases separated the two germline ends. The CDR3 sequence is CASRGRPDTQYF. The CDR3 DNA reads TGTGCCAGCAGGGGGCGTCCAGATACGCAGTATTTT.

The chain joins TRBV21-1 to TRBJ2-7; the D call TRBD2 from the table was never checked on the DNA. TRBV21-1 is deemed a pseudogene. The CDR3 runs to 17 residues. In DNA, the CDR3 is TGTGCCAGCAGCAAAGGGTGGACTAGCGGGAGGGATTGCGAGCAGTACTTC. Amino acid sequence: CASSKGWTSGRDCEQYF.

This chain joins TRBV6-5 and TRBJ2-7; 11 bases map to TRBD2. V shed 5 bases, J shed 5 bases, and the junction held 8 bases outside the gene matches. The V gene's germline CDR1 is MNHEY and CDR2 SVGAGI. The CDR3 is made up of 15 amino acids. The CDR3 is CASSKPGTSGNEQYF. The CDR3 DNA reads TGTGCCAGCAGTAAACCCGGGACTAGCGGAAACGAGCAGTACTTC.

The chain combines TRBV6-6 with TRBJ1-2; D not certain. V was pared by 3 bases and J by 4 bases, with 6 bases between. This CDR3 has 12 residues. Germline V gene sequence: CDR1 MNHNY, CDR2 SVGAGI (reference sequence). The CDR3 sequence: CASSYPLYGYTF. CDR3 nucleotide sequence: TGTGCCAGCAGTTATCCCCTCTATGGCTACACCTTC.

The V call is TRBV6-1, the J call TRBJ1-1; no clear D gene. The CDR3 loop spans 16 amino acids. The germline CDR1 and CDR2 sequences are MNHNS and SASEGT. V lost 2 bases and J lost 5, with 18 bases in between. The CDR3 reads CASSEFSRVVGTEAFF. The DNA for the CDR3 is TGTGCCAGCAGTGAATTCTCCCGGGTGGTAGGAACTGAAGCTTTCTTT.

The V and J genes are TRBV5-6 and TRBJ1-3, with D unclear. Trimming took 2 bases from V and 4 from J, leaving 13 bases between them. The germline V gene has CDR1 SGHDT and CDR2 YYEEEE. This CDR3 has 15 amino acids. Here the CDR3 reads CASSFPGGVGNTIYF. Written as DNA, the CDR3 is TGTGCCAGCAGCTTCCCCGGCGGAGTCGGAAACACCATATATTTT.

The V gene is TRBV5-4, the J gene TRBJ2-7; D might be TRBD2 (6 bases). The CDR3 totals 14 residues. V was shortened by 0 bases and J by 7 bases, with 14 bases between the two germline ends. CDR1 and CDR2 (germline): SGHNT, YYREEE (reference sequence). CDR3 in amino acids: CASSLASVLGEQYF. The CDR3 DNA reads TGTGCCAGCAGCTTGGCTAGCGTCCTCGGGGAGCAGTACTTC.

In nucleotides, the CDR3 is TGTGCCAGCAGTTTACCGGGACTAGTGCACAATGAGCAGTTCTTC. Protein: CASSLPGLVHNEQFF. The chain recombines TRBV7-9 with TRBJ2-1; 8 bases fit TRBD2. The ends lost 6 bases at V and 5 bases at J; junction bases unmatched: 9. The germline V gene has CDR1 SEHNR and CDR2 FQNEAQ (reference sequence). The CDR3 runs 15 residues.

On this clone itself: At one end the junction does not follow the germline gene, possibly because of a read error. The rearrangement uses TRBV7-7 and TRBJ1-1; TRBD1 matches at 8 bases. The germline V gene encodes CDR1 SSHAT and CDR2 FNYEAQ (reference sequence). The CDR3 contains 13 residues. Written as DNA, the CDR3 is TGTGCTAGCAGCCCAGGGGGCTTTGGTGAAGCTTTCTTT. It yields the protein CASSPGGFGEAFF.

The rearrangement links TRBV11-3 to TRBJ1-1; 7 bases are a match to TRBD1. The trim removed 5 bases at V and 6 bases at J, leaving 3 bases unmatched. CDR1 is SGHNT, CDR2 YENEEA, per germline. The CDR3 sequence is 12 residues long. CDR3 protein: CASSTGTAEAFF. DNA of the CDR3: TGTGCCAGCAGCACCGGGACAGCTGAAGCTTTCTTT.

The chain combines TRBV7-2 with TRBJ1-2; 7 nucleotides agree with TRBD1. This CDR3 contains 18 residues. The J segment lost 0 bases and the V segment lost 2 bases, leaving 12 bases of the junction unmatched. Per germline, CDR1 SGHTA and CDR2 FQGNSA. The CDR3 loop reads CASSLWGQITRSNYGYTF. DNA for the CDR3: TGTGCCAGCAGCTTATGGGGACAGATAACACGGTCTAACTATGGCTACACCTTC. Variable domain in full (rest from reference TRBV7-2 and TRBJ1-2): GAGVSQSPSNKVTEKGKDVELRCDPISGHTALYWYRQSLGQGLEFLIYFQGNSAPDKSGLPSDRFSAERTGGSVSTLTIQRTQQEDSAVYLCASSLWGQITRSNYGYTFGSGTRLTVV.

V is TRBV6-6 and J is TRBJ1-5; 10 bases are a match to TRBD1. CDR1 and CDR2 (germline): MNHNY, SVGAGI (reference sequence). Unmatched junction bases numbered 6, after V lost 6 bases and J lost 4 bases. The CDR3 runs to 15 residues. CDR3 in DNA: TGTGCCAGCAGGGGCGTGGGACAGGGGAATCAGCCCCAGCATTTT. Its translation: CASRGVGQGNQPQHF.

The table lists this clone with a few counts. The chain recombines TRBV28 with TRBJ1-2; TRBD1 agrees at 8 bases. The CDR3 sequence is 14 residues long. V trimming: 10 bases; J trimming: 4 bases; junction bases outside the gene matches: 11. Germline V gene data show CDR1 as MDHEN and CDR2 as SYDVKM. For the CDR3, the DNA is TGTGCCACCAGACAGGGGTCCCTCTTCTATGGCTACACCTTC. This translates into CATRQGSLFYGYTF.

CDR3 in amino acids: CASSAGTDNQPQHF. Written as DNA, the CDR3 is TGTGCCAGCAGCGCAGGGACAGACAATCAGCCCCAGCATTTT. This chain uses TRBV9 with TRBJ1-5; TRBD1 aligns across 7 bases. Germline CDR1 and CDR2: SGDLS and YYNGEE. Germline trimming cut 3 bases from V and 3 bases from J; bases unmatched to any gene: 3. The CDR3 has 14 residues.

V gene TRBV14 combines with J gene TRBJ2-7; 12 bases line up with TRBD1. Germline V gives CDR1 SGHDN, CDR2 FVKESK. With 2 bases clipped from V and 4 bases from J, the junction kept 9 bases outside the gene matches. The CDR3 has 17 amino acids. CDR3 amino acids: CASSQLPGQGARYEQYF. The CDR3 DNA reads as TGTGCCAGCAGCCAACTGCCGGGACAGGGGGCGAGGTACGAGCAGTACTTC.

The chain uses TRBV7-6 and TRBJ2-3, with D perhaps TRBD1 (6 bases). The CDR3 loop spans 16 amino acids. Germline V CDR1 and CDR2: SGHVS, FNYEAQ. The V gene lost 1 base and the J gene lost 2 bases, with 13 bases spanning the gap. This CDR3 is CASSLGDTLPTDTQYF. CDR3 nucleotide sequence: TGTGCCAGCAGCTTAGGGGACACTTTGCCCACAGATACGCAGTATTTT.

The chain joins TRBV6-5 to TRBJ2-7; 10 nucleotides match TRBD2. From germline, CDR1 is MNHEY and CDR2 SVGAGI. The CDR3 sequence is 16 residues long. V was clipped by 4 bases and J by 9 bases; unmatched bases: 15. The CDR3 region has the DNA TGTGCCAGCAGTTCCCGACTAGCGGGCCAAAGCAAGGGGCAGTACTTC. Amino acid sequence: CASSSRLAGQSKGQYF.

The chain employs TRBV18 and TRBJ2-1; 10 bases align to TRBD1. The CDR3 is 16 residues long. The germline gives CDR1 KGHSH, CDR2 LQKENI. V shed 3 bases and J 7 bases; nucleotides not matched to a gene: 9. This CDR3 is CASSPRDRGIQNEQFF. The CDR3 coding sequence is TGTGCCAGCTCACCCCGGGACAGGGGAATTCAAAATGAGCAGTTCTTC.